This T cell receptor beta chain was recovered during a study of T cell repertoires in cytomegalovirus infection (dated by TCRdb to between 2018 and 2021). A note on the overall study: Donor HLA type was relevant to the analysis, as public TCR beta signatures indicated carriage of CMV infection together with the matching HLA type.

Sequencing relied on an Illumina HiSeq 1500. TCRdb ran its own pipeline on the public reads, namely fastp trimming at Q25 and MiXCR clone calling, and kept in-frame beta chains. Merged by CDR3 protein, the rows form single entries marked with the most common genes and DNA. Present in this sample are around 240,000 distinct CDR3 sequences, roughly 22% of which were seen just once. In total, the top ten clones hold 15% to 20% of the sample. Germline trimming amounts to 3 bases on V and 3 bases on J, with 2 as the count of junction bases outside the gene matches. The CDR3 spans 13 residues, from the cysteine through the phenylalanine. This entry keeps only the CDR3 DNA: 39 bases, framed from base 1. According to the germline V gene (reference sequence), CDR1 reads MNHEY and CDR2 reads SMNVEV. This clonotype showed up just a few times. Its binding antigen is unknown. No much larger clonotype is one base removed from it; base qualities were not supplied.

What the authors observed across the whole study: Cumulative frequency of public TCR beta family members discriminated carriers of CMV infection plus the relevant HLA type in this cohort and an independent roughly 320-donor cohort. In the ex vivo response, HLA-C-restricted CMV-specific TCR beta clonotypes were dominant, and in two of eight donors the single most frequent clonotype came from this HLA-C-restricted group.

The sequencing input was CD8+ T cells from PBMCs. This clonotype originated in a human donor in good health (CMV status not recorded). Some clones in this sample may be carry-over from other donors' samples. Recombination linked TRBV27 to TRBJ2-7; 7 of the junction bases match TRBD1. The CDR3 sequence is CASSFRTGYEQYF. The DNA reads TGTGCCAGCAGTTTTCGGACAGGCTACGAGCAGTACTTC.